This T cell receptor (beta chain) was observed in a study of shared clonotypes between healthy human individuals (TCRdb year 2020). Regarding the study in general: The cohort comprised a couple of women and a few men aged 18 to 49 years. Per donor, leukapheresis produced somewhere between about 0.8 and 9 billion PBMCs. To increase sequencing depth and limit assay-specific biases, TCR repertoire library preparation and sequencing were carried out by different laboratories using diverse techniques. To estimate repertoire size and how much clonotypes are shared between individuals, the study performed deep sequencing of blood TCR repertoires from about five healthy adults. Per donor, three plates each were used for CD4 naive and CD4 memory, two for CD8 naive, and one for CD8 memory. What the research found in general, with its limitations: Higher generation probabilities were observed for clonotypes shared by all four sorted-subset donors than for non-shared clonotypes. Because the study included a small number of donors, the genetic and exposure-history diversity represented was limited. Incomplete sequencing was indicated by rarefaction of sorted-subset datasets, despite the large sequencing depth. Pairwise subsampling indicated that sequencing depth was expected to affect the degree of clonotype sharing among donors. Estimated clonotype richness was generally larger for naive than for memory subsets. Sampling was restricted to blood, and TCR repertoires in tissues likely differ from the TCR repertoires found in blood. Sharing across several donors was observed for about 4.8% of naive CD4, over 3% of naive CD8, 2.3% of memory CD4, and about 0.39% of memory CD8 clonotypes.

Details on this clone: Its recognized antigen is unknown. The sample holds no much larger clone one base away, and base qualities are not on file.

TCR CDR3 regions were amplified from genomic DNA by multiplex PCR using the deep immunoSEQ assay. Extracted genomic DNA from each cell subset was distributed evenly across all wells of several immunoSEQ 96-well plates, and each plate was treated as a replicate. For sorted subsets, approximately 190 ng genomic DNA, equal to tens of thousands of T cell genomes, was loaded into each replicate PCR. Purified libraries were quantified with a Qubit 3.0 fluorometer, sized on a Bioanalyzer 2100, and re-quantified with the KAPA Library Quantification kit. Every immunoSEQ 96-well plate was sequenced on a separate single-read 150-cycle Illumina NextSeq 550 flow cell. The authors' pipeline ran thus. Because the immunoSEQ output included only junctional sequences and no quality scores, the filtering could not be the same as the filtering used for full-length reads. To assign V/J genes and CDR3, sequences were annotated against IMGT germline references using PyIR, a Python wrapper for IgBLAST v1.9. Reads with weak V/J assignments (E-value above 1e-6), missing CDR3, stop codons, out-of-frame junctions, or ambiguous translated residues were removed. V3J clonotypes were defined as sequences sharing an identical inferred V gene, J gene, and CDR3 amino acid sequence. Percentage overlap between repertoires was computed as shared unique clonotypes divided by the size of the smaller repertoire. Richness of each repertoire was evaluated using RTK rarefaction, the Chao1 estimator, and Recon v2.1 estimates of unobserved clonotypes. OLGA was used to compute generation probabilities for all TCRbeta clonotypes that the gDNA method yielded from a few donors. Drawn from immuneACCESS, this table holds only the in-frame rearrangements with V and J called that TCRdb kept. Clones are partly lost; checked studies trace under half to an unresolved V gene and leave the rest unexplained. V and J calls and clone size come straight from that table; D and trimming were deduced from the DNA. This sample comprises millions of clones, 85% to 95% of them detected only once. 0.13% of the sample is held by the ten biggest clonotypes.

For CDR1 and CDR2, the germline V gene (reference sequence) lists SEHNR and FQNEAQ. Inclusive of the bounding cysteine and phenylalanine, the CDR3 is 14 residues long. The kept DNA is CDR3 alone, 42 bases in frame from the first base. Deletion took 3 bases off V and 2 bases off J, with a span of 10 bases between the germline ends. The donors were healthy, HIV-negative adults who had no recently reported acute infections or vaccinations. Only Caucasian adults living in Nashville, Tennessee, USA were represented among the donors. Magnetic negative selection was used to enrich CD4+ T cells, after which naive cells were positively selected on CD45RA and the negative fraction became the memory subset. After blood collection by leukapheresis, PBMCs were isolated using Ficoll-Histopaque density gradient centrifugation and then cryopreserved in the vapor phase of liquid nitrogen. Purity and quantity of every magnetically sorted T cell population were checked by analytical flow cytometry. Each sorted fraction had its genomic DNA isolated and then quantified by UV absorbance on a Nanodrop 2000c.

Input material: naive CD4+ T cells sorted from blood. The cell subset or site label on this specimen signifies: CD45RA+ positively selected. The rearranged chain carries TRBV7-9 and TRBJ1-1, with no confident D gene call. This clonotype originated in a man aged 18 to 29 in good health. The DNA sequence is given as TGTGCCAGCAGCTTCAGTCCGAGCAACACTGAAGCTTTCTTT. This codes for CASSFSPSNTEAFF. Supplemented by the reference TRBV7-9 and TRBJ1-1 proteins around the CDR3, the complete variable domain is DTGVSQNPRHKITKRGQNVTFRCDPISEHNRLYWYRQTLGQGPEFLTYFQNEAQLEKSRLLSDRFSAERPKGSFSTLEIQRTEQGDSAMYLCASSFSPSNTEAFFGQGTRLTVV.